The 26 T cell receptor beta chains reported below all come from one sample, sequenced in a study of blood T cell repertoires in COVID-19. Data came from immunoSEQ multiplex PCR; TCRdb stores just in-frame clones and leaves some out. The sample records about 100,000 clones, 80% being singletons. The material sequenced was peripheral blood. The source is a man aged 70 or older with active or convalescent COVID-19.

The chain recombines TRBV7-2 with TRBJ1-1; D is unclear. Trimming took 2 bases from V and 7 from J, leaving 8 bases between them. This CDR3 region has 12 residues. Germline loops: CDR1 SGHTA, CDR2 FQGNSA. The CDR3 DNA reads as TGTGCCAGCAGCTTATACTCGGTTGAAGCTTTCTTT. This translates into CASSLYSVEAFF.

The chain uses TRBV19 and TRBJ2-1; 10 bases align to TRBD2. From germline, CDR1 is LNHDA and CDR2 SQIVND (reference sequence). The CDR3 sequence is 13 residues long. V shed 6 bases, J shed 9 bases, and the junction held 5 bases outside the gene matches. CDR3: CASRTSGRVEQFF. CDR3 DNA: TGTGCCAGTAGGACTAGCGGGCGGGTTGAGCAGTTCTTC.

In this sample, this clone turned up a few times. V and J are TRBV24-1 and TRBJ2-2; 11 nucleotides match TRBD1. CDR1 is KGHDR, CDR2 SFDVKD, per germline. After removal of 5 bases from V and 7 bases from J, the junction contained 11 bases not matched to a gene. The CDR3 has 17 amino acids. Written as DNA, the CDR3 is TGTGCCACCAGTGTCCCCGGACAGGGGGCTAGGGACGGGGAGCTGTTTTTT. Its translation: CATSVPGQGARDGELFF.

The rearrangement uses TRBV5-4 and TRBJ1-1; D is possibly TRBD1 (5 bases). Trimming took off 4 bases at V and 5 bases at J, with 27 bases between the two ends. CDR1 SGHNT and CDR2 YYREEE come from the germline V gene (reference sequence). This CDR3 spans 18 amino acids. The CDR3 reads CASSGGAGGRPGDTEAFF. The DNA for the CDR3 is TGTGCCAGCAGCGGCGGGGCAGGAGGACGGCCGGGGGATACTGAAGCTTTCTTT. The full variable domain, rest sourced from reference TRBV5-4 and TRBJ1-1, is ETGVTQSPTHLIKTRGQQVTLRCSSQSGHNTVSWYQQALGQGPQFIFQYYREEENGRGNFPPRFSGLQFPNYSSELNVNALELDDSALYLCASSGGAGGRPGDTEAFFGQGTRLTVV.

This clone was seen a few times. The chain carries TRBV10-1 and TRBJ1-5; D is possibly TRBD1 (6 bases). The CDR3 totals 13 residues. The germline V gene has CDR1 WNHNN and CDR2 SYGVQD (reference sequence). V lost 11 bases and J 5 bases, leaving 16 bases between the germline ends. In DNA form, the CDR3 reads TGCGCCGGCTACAGGGTCTATGATCAGCCCCAGCATTTT. Translation gives CAGYRVYDQPQHF.

The chain has TRBV5-5 and TRBJ1-5; D not certain. From germline, CDR1 is SGHKS and CDR2 YYEKEE (reference sequence). This CDR3 comprises 13 residues. V was shortened by 1 base and J by 5 bases, with 7 bases between the two germline ends. The chain's CDR3 is CASSLYGDQPQHF. Here the CDR3 DNA reads TGTGCCAGCAGCTTGTATGGAGATCAGCCCCAGCATTTT.

The gene calls are TRBV9 and TRBJ2-1; 7 bases align to TRBD1. Germline CDR1 and CDR2: SGDLS and YYNGEE. There are 14 residues in the CDR3. Trimming took 0 bases from V and 8 from J; bases not matched to a gene: 5. The CDR3 coding sequence is TGTGCCAGCAGCGTAGAAGGACAGGACCATGAGCAGTTCTTC. This codes for CASSVEGQDHEQFF. The whole variable domain, filled in from reference TRBV9 and TRBJ2-1, reads DSGVTQTPKHLITATGQRVTLRCSPRSGDLSVYWYQQSLDQGLQFLIQYYNGEERAKGNILERFSAQQFPDLHSELNLSSLELGDSALYFCASSVEGQDHEQFFGPGTRLTVL.

The J gene is TRBJ2-1, the V gene TRBV27, with TRBD2 identical over 8 bases. The trim removed 7 bases at V and 7 bases at J, leaving 6 bases unmatched. Per germline, CDR1 MNHEY and CDR2 SMNVEV (reference sequence). The CDR3 sequence is 13 residues long. CDR3 nucleotide sequence: TGTGCCAGCAAAAGAGTAGCGGGGAATGAGCAGTTCTTC. This gives the protein CASKRVAGNEQFF.

The V call is TRBV7-3, the J call TRBJ2-1; TRBD2 matches 9 bases. The CDR3 covers 15 residues. V gave up 6 bases and J gave up 6 bases; unmatched junction bases: 9. Germline CDR1 SGHTA, CDR2 FQGTGA. The CDR3 nucleotides read TGTGCCAGCAGGTCCGGGACTAGCCTCGGCAATGAGCAGTTCTTC. The encoded protein is CASRSGTSLGNEQFF.

The rearrangement joins TRBV19 to TRBJ2-2, with D maybe TRBD1 (5 bases). Germline CDR1 reads LNHDA; CDR2 reads SQIVND (reference sequence). CDR3 length: 17 amino acids. The V and J ends lost 3 bases and 5 bases respectively, with 19 bases between them. The CDR3 sequence: CASSIGQGYVRTGELFF. The CDR3 nucleotides read TGTGCCAGTAGTATCGGGCAGGGATATGTGAGAACCGGGGAGCTGTTTTTT.

V and J are TRBV27 and TRBJ1-5; D might be TRBD1 (6 bases). V shed 5 bases and J shed 7 bases, with 21 bases lying between them. Germline lookup yields CDR1 MNHEY and CDR2 SMNVEV (reference sequence). There are 16 residues in the CDR3. In DNA, the CDR3 is TGTGCCAGCAGTCCCGTTAAACTGAGGGGGTACCAGCCCCAGCATTTT. It codes for CASSPVKLRGYQPQHF.

This clone was seen a few times. The chain has TRBV6-5 and TRBJ2-3; 10 nucleotides agree with TRBD2. CDR3 length: 15 amino acids. V shed 8 bases, J shed 4 bases, and the junction held 9 bases outside the gene matches. CDR1 is MNHEY, CDR2 SVGAGI, per germline. The CDR3, as DNA: TGTGCCAGCCGACGAGCGGGAGGGGGGCCAGATACGCAGTATTTT. It is translated as CASRRAGGGPDTQYF.

The chain couples TRBV7-3 to TRBJ1-6; no reliable D call. The V gene's germline CDR1 is SGHTA and CDR2 FQGTGA. The length of the CDR3 is 13 residues. The V end was cut by 1 base, the J end by 6 bases, with 4 bases between. Here the CDR3 DNA reads TGTGCCAGCAGCTTAATCGTTAATTCACCCCTCCACTTT. Its translation: CASSLIVNSPLHF.

The V gene is TRBV29-1, the J gene TRBJ2-7; D might be TRBD1 (5 bases). Trimming took 0 bases from V and 4 from J, leaving 16 bases between them. Germline loops: CDR1 SQVTM, CDR2 ANQGSEA. CDR3 length equals 15 residues. The CDR3 bases are TGCAGCGTTGAAGATCGAACAGGAGACCTTTACGAGCAGTACTTC. Its translation: CSVEDRTGDLYEQYF.

The chain links TRBV6-6 to TRBJ1-5, with 7 bases fitting TRBD1. V was clipped by 4 bases and J by 7 bases; unmatched bases: 7. The CDR3 extends over 14 amino acids. Germline CDR1 is MNHNY and CDR2 is SVGAGI (reference sequence). CDR3 in DNA: TGTGCCAGCAGTTTGACAGGGATTGGACAGCCCCAGCATTTT. It specifies CASSLTGIGQPQHF.

This chain connects TRBV2 to TRBJ1-1; 8 nucleotides align to TRBD1. Germline V gives CDR1 SNHLY, CDR2 FYNNEI. Trimming took 3 bases from V and 8 from J; bases not matched to a gene: 5. This CDR3 is 13 amino acids long. CDR3 protein: CASSEDRATEAFF. The CDR3 DNA reads as TGTGCCAGCAGTGAGGACAGGGCAACCGAAGCTTTCTTT.

J is TRBJ2-7 and V is TRBV27; tentative D call: TRBD2 (6 bases). Germline loops: CDR1 MNHEY, CDR2 SMNVEV (reference sequence). Trimming took off 8 bases at V and 0 bases at J, with 17 bases between the two ends. The CDR3 has 15 residues. The CDR3 DNA sequence: TGTGCCAGCGCAAGACCCGGGACTTCCTCCTACGAGCAGTACTTC. Its protein product is CASARPGTSSYEQYF.

The CDR3 reads CASSTYRDNQPQHF. The CDR3 DNA follows: TGTGCCAGCAGTACCTACAGGGACAATCAGCCCCAGCATTTT. This rearrangement joins TRBV28 to TRBJ1-5; maybe TRBD1 (6 bases). The germline CDR1 and CDR2 sequences are MDHEN and SYDVKM. The CDR3 spans 14 residues. Trimming pared 5 bases from V and 3 bases from J, leaving 11 bases between.

The chain carries TRBV7-2 and TRBJ2-3; 8 positions match TRBD2. With V trimmed by 3 bases and J by 2 bases, 4 bases remained unmatched. The CDR3 has 15 amino acids. Germline CDR1 SGHTA, CDR2 FQGNSA. The CDR3 coding sequence is TGTGCCAGCAGCTTGTGGCGGGGGGCCACAGATACGCAGTATTTT. This gives the protein CASSLWRGATDTQYF.

V gene TRBV14 combines with J gene TRBJ1-4; D remains ambiguous. V gave up 0 bases and J gave up 3 bases, with 17 bases separating them. The germline gives CDR1 SGHDN, CDR2 FVKESK. The CDR3 runs to 18 residues. The CDR3 here is CASSQDRGSAVANEKLFF. The CDR3 bases are TGTGCCAGCAGCCAAGATCGGGGTTCGGCAGTAGCTAATGAAAAACTGTTTTTT.

This chain links TRBV7-6 with TRBJ2-7; TRBD1 matches at 9 bases. There are 15 residues in the CDR3. Per germline, CDR1 SGHVS and CDR2 FNYEAQ. V shed 5 bases and J 6 bases; nucleotides not matched to a gene: 11. CDR3 in amino acids: CASSLRGTGMSEQYF. CDR3 DNA: TGTGCCAGCAGCCTCCGGGGGACAGGGATGTCCGAGCAGTACTTC. Together with reference TRBV7-6 and TRBJ2-7, the CDR3 gives the full variable domain: GAGVSQSPRYKVTKRGQDVALRCDPISGHVSLYWYRQALGQGPEFLTYFNYEAQQDKSGLPNDRFSAERPEGSISTLTIQRTEQRDSAMYRCASSLRGTGMSEQYFGPGTRLTVT.

This chain connects TRBV7-2 to TRBJ2-1; weak D call: TRBD1 (6 bases). CDR1 and CDR2 (germline): SGHTA, FQGNSA. The germline V and J ends were trimmed by 4 bases and 4 bases, with 20 bases remaining between them. The CDR3 spans 17 residues. CDR3 in DNA: TGTGCCAGCAGCTCCCCCCGGGGCAGGGGAGCTTACAATGAGCAGTTCTTC. Translating it yields CASSSPRGRGAYNEQFF.

This chain connects TRBV9 to TRBJ2-1; 12 bases are shared with TRBD2. The trim removed 2 bases at V and 5 bases at J, leaving 5 bases unmatched. CDR1 is SGDLS, CDR2 YYNGEE, per germline. CDR3 length equals 16 residues. CDR3 protein: CASSVGLAGGDNEQFF. DNA for the CDR3: TGTGCCAGCAGCGTTGGTCTAGCGGGAGGGGACAATGAGCAGTTCTTC.

This clone turned up a few times. The CDR3 loop reads CASSLALGQGVYEQYF. For the CDR3, the DNA is TGTGCCAGCAGCTTAGCGCTGGGACAGGGCGTTTACGAGCAGTACTTC. V and J are TRBV7-8 and TRBJ2-7; TRBD1 agrees at 9 bases. CDR1 and CDR2 (germline): SGHVS, FQNEAQ. Unmatched junction bases numbered 7, after V lost 0 bases and J lost 4 bases. This CDR3 is built from 16 residues.

The V call is TRBV6-6, the J call TRBJ2-1, with D uncertain. Germline V lookup: CDR1 MNHNY, CDR2 SVGAGI (reference sequence). V was trimmed by 2 bases and J by 5 bases, leaving 7 bases between them. The CDR3 totals 13 residues. CDR3 nucleotide sequence: TGTGCCAGCAGTTACATCCCAAACAATGAGCAGTTCTTC. Protein: CASSYIPNNEQFF.

CDR3 loop: CAIKQGPGNTIYF. The CDR3 DNA sequence: TGTGCCATCAAACAGGGCCCTGGAAACACCATATATTTT. This chain links TRBV10-3 with TRBJ1-3; D may be TRBD1 (6 bases). Germline values: CDR1 ENHRY, CDR2 SYGVKD. V shed 7 bases and J shed 2 bases, with 9 bases lying between them. The CDR3 loop spans 13 amino acids.